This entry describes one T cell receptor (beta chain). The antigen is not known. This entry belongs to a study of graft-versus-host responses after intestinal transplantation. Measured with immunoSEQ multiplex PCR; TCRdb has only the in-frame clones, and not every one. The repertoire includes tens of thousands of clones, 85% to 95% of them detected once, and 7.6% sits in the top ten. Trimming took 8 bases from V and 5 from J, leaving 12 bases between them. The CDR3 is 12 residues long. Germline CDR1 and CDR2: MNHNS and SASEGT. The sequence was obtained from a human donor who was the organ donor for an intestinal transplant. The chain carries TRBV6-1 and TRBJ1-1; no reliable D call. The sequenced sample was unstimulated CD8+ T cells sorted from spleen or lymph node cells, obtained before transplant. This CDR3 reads CASGIFGTEAFF. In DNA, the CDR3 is TGTGCCAGCGGTATTTTTGGGACTGAAGCTTTCTTT.